The 18 T cell receptor beta chains listed next were all sequenced from one sample in a study of CD8 T cells in Susac syndrome. Random hexamers served to reverse transcribe roughly 0.5 to 1 ug RNA. TCRdb fed the immunoSEQ multiplex PCR reads into MiXCR, producing one record per CDR3 protein. The sample records tens of thousands of distinct CDR3 sequences, roughly 90% being singletons. Material: CD8+ T cells from PBMCs. The receptors were gathered from a human donor with multiple sclerosis.

V usage is TRBV5-1 and J usage is TRBJ1-1, with 7 bases identical to TRBD1. Germline-derived CDR1 and CDR2 are SGHRS and YFSETQ. V gave up 6 bases and J gave up 2 bases; unmatched junction bases: 4. This CDR3 contains 13 residues. CDR3 residues: CASTQGGNTEAFF. The CDR3 DNA reads as TGCGCCAGCACCCAAGGGGGCAACACTGAAGCTTTCTTT. Looking up the rest from reference TRBV5-1 and TRBJ1-1 gives the full variable domain: KAGVTQTPRYLIKTRGQQVTLSCSPISGHRSVSWYQQTPGQGLQFLFEYFSETQRNKGNFPGRFSGRQFSNSRSEMNVSTLELGDSALYLCASTQGGNTEAFFGQGTRLTVV.

The gene calls are TRBV5-6 and TRBJ2-7, with a possible D match to TRBD2 (6 bases). Germline CDR1 is SGHDT and CDR2 is YYEEEE. The CDR3 totals 14 residues. V lost 4 bases and J lost 2, with 13 bases in between. The CDR3 loop reads CASSGGTETYEQYF. Here the CDR3 DNA reads TGTGCCAGCAGCGGGGGGACGGAAACCTACGAGCAGTACTTC.

The chain employs TRBV23-1 and TRBJ1-3; no definite D call. TRBV23-1 is an ORF, with its function uncertain. CDR3 length equals 15 residues. V was clipped by 4 bases and J by 3 bases, with 13 bases between them. The CDR3 bases are TGCGCCAGCAGTCCCCCCACCACGGGTGGAAACACCATATATTTT. Its translation: CASSPPTTGGNTIYF.

V is TRBV18 and J is TRBJ2-3; D assignment may be TRBD1 or TRBD2 (5 bases each). The V gene lost 1 base and the J gene lost 2 bases, with 10 bases spanning the gap. This CDR3 has 15 amino acids. The germline gives CDR1 KGHSH, CDR2 LQKENI. CDR3 region: CASSPRGASTDTQYF. The CDR3 DNA sequence: TGTGCCAGCTCACCACGAGGGGCTTCCACAGATACGCAGTATTTT.

V is TRBV28 and J is TRBJ2-7; TRBD2 aligns across 7 bases. The length of the CDR3 is 13 residues. CDR1 is MDHEN and CDR2 is SYDVKM in the germline V gene. V lost 2 bases to trimming and J lost 2 bases; unmatched junction nucleotides: 0. The CDR3 DNA follows: TGTGCCAGCAGTTTAGGACTAGCCTACGAGCAGTACTTC. Translation: CASSLGLAYEQYF.

This clonotype was seen once. The chain uses TRBV13 and TRBJ1-5, with D unresolved. Germline loops: CDR1 PRHDT, CDR2 FYEKMQ (reference sequence). V lost 0 bases and J 6 bases, leaving 6 bases between the germline ends. The CDR3 contains 13 residues. This CDR3 is CASSLGQVQPQHF. DNA of the CDR3: TGTGCCAGCAGCTTAGGCCAGGTTCAGCCCCAGCATTTT.

CDR3 sequence: CSAREAAYEQYF. The CDR3 region has the DNA TGCAGTGCTAGAGAGGCAGCCTACGAGCAGTACTTC. The chain employs TRBV20-1 and TRBJ2-7, with D unclear. The germline gives CDR1 DFQATT, CDR2 SNEGSKA (reference sequence). The CDR3 spans 12 residues. V lost 0 bases and J lost 2, with 5 bases in between.

V is TRBV30 and J is TRBJ1-5; TRBD1 aligns across 10 bases. Losses at the gene ends were 0 bases for V and 4 bases for J; bases not matched to a gene: 0. This CDR3 has 14 residues. Germline-derived CDR1 and CDR2 are GTSNPN and SVGIG (reference sequence). CDR3 bases: TGTGCCTGGAGTGTGGGACAGGGGAATCAGCCCCAGCATTTT. Translating gives CAWSVGQGNQPQHF.

The rearrangement links TRBV27 to TRBJ2-3; TRBD2 agrees at 13 bases. V lost 4 bases to trimming and J lost 7 bases; unmatched junction nucleotides: 8. CDR3 length equals 16 residues. CDR1 and CDR2 (germline): MNHEY, SMNVEV (reference sequence). In nucleotides, the CDR3 is TGTGCCAGCAGTTCACCCACTAGCGGGAGGGTGTATACGCAGTATTTT. Translated: CASSSPTSGRVYTQYF.

The rearrangement links TRBV19 to TRBJ2-3, with TRBD2 identical over 7 bases. V shed 0 bases, J shed 2 bases, and the junction held 5 bases outside the gene matches. The length of the CDR3 is 16 residues. Germline V gene data show CDR1 as LNHDA and CDR2 as SQIVND (reference sequence). The CDR3 is CASSIDRGGDTDTQYF. DNA of the CDR3: TGTGCCAGTAGTATAGATCGGGGAGGGGACACAGATACGCAGTATTTT.

This clonotype has a handful of counts. The J gene is TRBJ1-5, the V gene TRBV7-6; D not certain. The CDR3 loop spans 14 amino acids. V dropped 4 bases and J dropped 3 bases, with 10 bases sitting between them. CDR1 SGHVS and CDR2 FNYEAQ come from the germline V gene. For the CDR3, the DNA is TGTGCCAGCAGCTCCGGGTCGTACAATCAGCCCCAGCATTTT. Translation gives CASSSGSYNQPQHF. The variable domain in full, with the rest retrieved from reference TRBV7-6 and TRBJ1-5, is GAGVSQSPRYKVTKRGQDVALRCDPISGHVSLYWYRQALGQGPEFLTYFNYEAQQDKSGLPNDRFSAERPEGSISTLTIQRTEQRDSAMYRCASSSGSYNQPQHFGDGTRLSIL.

The chain uses TRBV10-3 and TRBJ1-6; D is unclear. V gave up 5 bases and J gave up 8 bases, with 10 bases separating them. Per germline, CDR1 ENHRY and CDR2 SYGVKD. This CDR3 is 13 amino acids long. The CDR3 DNA is TGTGCCATCAGTCCGCGGACGGATTCACCCCTCCACTTT. Protein sequence: CAISPRTDSPLHF.

The chain combines TRBV7-2 with TRBJ1-1; 7 bases are a match to TRBD1. CDR3 length: 14 amino acids. V shed 2 bases and J 6 bases; nucleotides not matched to a gene: 6. Germline V gene data show CDR1 as SGHTA and CDR2 as FQGNSA. The CDR3 protein is CASSLSDRVAEAFF. Written as DNA, the CDR3 is TGTGCCAGCAGCTTATCCGACAGGGTGGCTGAAGCTTTCTTT.

The chain employs TRBV12-3 or TRBV12-4 and TRBJ2-1; 7 bases align to TRBD2. V shed 8 bases and J 4 bases; nucleotides not matched to a gene: 8. CDR3 length: 14 amino acids. CDR3 in amino acids: CASGWTSSYNEQFF. The CDR3 bases are TGTGCCAGCGGGTGGACTAGTTCGTACAATGAGCAGTTCTTC.

The CDR3 coding sequence is TGTGCCAGCAGCCAAGGGGTAGCGGGAGAGCAAGAGACCCAGTACTTC. This encodes CASSQGVAGEQETQYF. The chain couples TRBV16 to TRBJ2-5; 9 positions agree with TRBD2. Germline loops: CDR1 KGHSY, CDR2 FQNENV. This CDR3 is 16 amino acids long. Unmatched junction bases numbered 6, after V lost 2 bases and J lost 2 bases.

The chain links TRBV7-3 to TRBJ1-1; perhaps TRBD1 as D (5 bases). V was trimmed by 2 bases and J by 1 base, leaving 5 bases between them. The CDR3 spans 13 residues. CDR1 SGHTA and CDR2 FQGTGA come from the germline V gene. The CDR3 reads CASSLDRNTEAFF. CDR3 coding DNA: TGTGCCAGCAGCTTAGACAGGAACACTGAAGCTTTCTTT.

The rearrangement uses TRBV5-1 and TRBJ2-5, with unresolved D. Germline CDR1 SGHRS, CDR2 YFSETQ. Trimming removed 0 bases from V and 1 base from J, with 7 bases in between. The CDR3 covers 14 residues. The CDR3 reads CASSLEHTQETQYF. CDR3 DNA sequence: TGCGCCAGCAGCTTGGAACATACCCAAGAGACCCAGTACTTC.

The V call is TRBV27, the J call TRBJ2-3; TRBD1 might be the D (5 bases). The V gene lost 5 bases and the J gene lost 3 bases, with 18 bases spanning the gap. This CDR3 is built from 16 residues. CDR1 is MNHEY, CDR2 SMNVEV, per germline (reference sequence). The CDR3 DNA follows: TGTGCCAGCAGTGAACGACAGCTTTATGTTACAGATACGCAGTATTTT. Its protein is CASSERQLYVTDTQYF.